Listed here are 7 T cell receptor beta chains from one sample, sequenced in a study of beta chain features in type 1 diabetes. Sequencing targeted expressed TCRB transcripts, as all isolated RNA had been reverse transcribed. The assay was immunoSEQ multiplex PCR, and TCRdb's table has in-frame clones only and misses some. The table includes 150,000 to 190,000 clones, around 8% detected once. Specimen: central memory CD4+ T cells from blood. These receptors originate from a man aged 18 to 35 in good health.

This clone was counted between two and nine times. This chain connects TRBV28 to TRBJ2-2; the D gene is possibly TRBD1 (6 bases). CDR1 is MDHEN, CDR2 SYDVKM, per germline. This CDR3 is 16 amino acids long. With 6 bases removed from V and 1 base from J, the gap between germline ends came to 15 bases. DNA for the CDR3: TGTGCCAGCAGGTACAGGGTCTCTGGGAACACCGGGGAGCTGTTTTTT. It translates to CASRYRVSGNTGELFF.

The chain joins TRBV7-6 to TRBJ2-1, with a tentative D call TRBD2 (5 bases). This CDR3 region has 13 residues. Germline loops: CDR1 SGHVS, CDR2 FNYEAQ. Deletions cut 5 bases from V and 12 bases from J, with 17 bases between. CDR3 in amino acids: CASSPRSRDGQFF. Here the CDR3 DNA reads TGTGCCAGCAGCCCGCGTAGCCGGGATGGGCAGTTCTTC.

The gene calls are TRBV7-9 and TRBJ1-4; TRBD1 matches 7 bases. J gave up 3 bases and V 5 bases, and 6 bases lay outside the gene matches. Germline-derived CDR1 and CDR2 are SEHNR and FQNEAQ (reference sequence). The CDR3 is 15 amino acids. The CDR3 sequence: CASSPPGGANEKLFF. The DNA for the CDR3 is TGTGCCAGCAGCCCTCCAGGGGGAGCTAATGAAAAACTGTTTTTT.

The chain has TRBV7-9 and TRBJ2-7, with a weak D call TRBD1 (5 bases). V lost 4 bases and J lost 0, with 7 bases in between. This CDR3 spans 13 amino acids. Germline CDR1 SEHNR, CDR2 FQNEAQ (reference sequence). The CDR3 DNA reads TGTGCCAGCAGCTCGACAGTCTCCTACGAGCAGTACTTC. As protein: CASSSTVSYEQYF.

There are a few counts of this clone. The chain is built from TRBV30 and TRBJ2-1; D gene ambiguous. Germline values: CDR1 GTSNPN, CDR2 SVGIG (reference sequence). The CDR3 sequence is 15 residues long. V lost 0 bases, J lost 0 bases, and 9 bases lay in between. CDR3 coding DNA: TGTGCCTGGAGTGTCCCCCCCAGCTCCTACAATGAGCAGTTCTTC. Protein sequence: CAWSVPPSSYNEQFF.

In this sample, this clone turned up many times. The chain has TRBV10-3 and TRBJ2-3, with D possibly being TRBD2 (6 bases). The germline V gene has CDR1 ENHRY and CDR2 SYGVKD. The CDR3 consists of 13 residues. The V gene lost 4 bases and the J gene lost 4 bases, with 9 bases spanning the gap. CDR3 protein: CAISATRPDTQYF. CDR3 sequence (DNA): TGTGCCATCAGTGCGACTAGGCCAGATACGCAGTATTTT.

This sequence joins TRBV9 and TRBJ1-6; D might be TRBD1 (5 bases). The germline gives CDR1 SGDLS, CDR2 YYNGEE. The CDR3 sequence is 14 residues long. The V end was cut by 2 bases, the J end by 7 bases, with 10 bases between. CDR3 DNA sequence: TGTGCCAGCAGCGTCGACCCAGGGAATTCACCCCTCCACTTT. Its translation is CASSVDPGNSPLHF.